These 29 T cell receptor beta chains originate from one sample sequenced in a study of blood T cell repertoires in COVID-19. The table came from immunoSEQ multiplex PCR; TCRdb's copy has only in-frame clones and leaves some out. The top ten clones hold 2.5% to 3% of a sample with around 160,000 clones, over 80% of them seen once. The specimen was peripheral blood. Receptors originate from a woman aged 40 to 49 with active or convalescent COVID-19.

This clone was seen only once. V is TRBV6-5 and J is TRBJ2-2, with 7 bases that match TRBD1. Germline assignment: CDR1 MNHEY and CDR2 SVGAGI. The CDR3 contains 15 residues. Trimming took 6 bases from V and 3 from J; bases not matched to a gene: 7. CDR3 residues: CASSITGVHTGELFF. The CDR3 region has the DNA TGTGCCAGCAGCATAACAGGGGTCCACACCGGGGAGCTGTTTTTT.

This sequence joins TRBV6-1 and TRBJ1-6; D may be TRBD1 (6 bases). V was clipped by 4 bases and J by 8 bases, with 18 bases between them. The germline V gene encodes CDR1 MNHNS and CDR2 SASEGT. This CDR3 contains 16 residues. The CDR3 loop reads CASSATGQSRDSPLHF. The CDR3 DNA reads as TGTGCCAGCAGTGCCACCGGACAGTCCCGGGATTCACCCCTCCACTTT.

J is TRBJ1-3 and V is TRBV18; TRBD1 might be the D (6 bases). The CDR3 length is 16 residues. Trimming removed 3 bases at V and 2 bases at J, with 14 bases between. Germline CDR1 reads KGHSH; CDR2 reads LQKENI. This chain's CDR3 is CASSPWTVLAGNTIYF. CDR3 coding DNA: TGTGCCAGCTCACCTTGGACAGTCCTCGCTGGAAACACCATATATTTT.

The V call is TRBV27, the J call TRBJ2-3; a weak D match, TRBD1 (6 bases). CDR1 and CDR2 from the germline V gene are MNHEY and SMNVEV (reference sequence). This CDR3 is 15 amino acids long. Trimming pared 5 bases from V and 0 bases from J, leaving 12 bases between. CDR3 in DNA: TGTGCCAGCAGTATAAGGACAGATAGCACAGATACGCAGTATTTT. Its translation: CASSIRTDSTDTQYF.

The chain links TRBV3-1 (or the pseudogene TRBV3-2) to TRBJ2-7; TRBD1 agrees at 8 bases. Per the germline V gene, CDR1 is LGHDT and CDR2 is YNNKEL (reference sequence). Trimming cost V 1 base and J 4 bases; bases outside gene matches: 0. This CDR3 spans 13 amino acids. This chain's CDR3 is CASSQGTGYEQYF. The CDR3 bases are TGTGCCAGCAGCCAAGGGACAGGGTACGAGCAGTACTTC.

This clone occurred once. The chain has TRBV19 and TRBJ1-5, with D uncertain. V gave up 5 bases and J gave up 0 bases, with 11 bases separating them. The length of the CDR3 is 15 residues. Germline V lookup: CDR1 LNHDA, CDR2 SQIVND (reference sequence). Here the CDR3 reads CASSPAEYSNQPQHF. The CDR3 region has the DNA TGTGCCAGTAGTCCCGCGGAATATAGCAATCAGCCCCAGCATTTT.

The chain links TRBV28 to TRBJ1-2, with TRBD1 as a possible D gene (5 bases). The germline gives CDR1 MDHEN, CDR2 SYDVKM. This CDR3 comprises 14 residues. V lost 3 bases and J 4 bases, leaving 12 bases between the germline ends. For the CDR3, the DNA is TGTGCCAGCAGTTTGCCTGCAGGGCGCTATGGCTACACCTTC. It is translated as CASSLPAGRYGYTF.

The rearrangement links TRBV5-1 to TRBJ2-7; weak D call: TRBD2 (6 bases). CDR3 length equals 12 residues. The V gene lost 2 bases and the J gene lost 6 bases, with 9 bases spanning the gap. CDR1 and CDR2 (germline): SGHRS, YFSETQ. The CDR3 DNA reads TGCGCCAGCAGCTTACGGGGAGGCGAGCAGTACTTC. It specifies CASSLRGGEQYF. The variable domain in full, with the rest retrieved from reference TRBV5-1 and TRBJ2-7, is KAGVTQTPRYLIKTRGQQVTLSCSPISGHRSVSWYQQTPGQGLQFLFEYFSETQRNKGNFPGRFSGRQFSNSRSEMNVSTLELGDSALYLCASSLRGGEQYFGPGTRLTVT.

This clone was observed a handful of times. The chain links TRBV30 to TRBJ2-2; 10 nucleotides match TRBD2. CDR3 length: 16 amino acids. Germline assignment: CDR1 GTSNPN and CDR2 SVGIG (reference sequence). Unmatched junction bases numbered 9, after V lost 2 bases and J lost 6 bases. This CDR3 reads CAWSRIRLAGAGELFF. The CDR3 nucleotides are TGTGCCTGGAGTCGGATTCGGCTAGCGGGAGCCGGGGAGCTGTTTTTT.

The J gene is TRBJ2-7, the V gene TRBV19, with D possibly matching TRBD2 (6 bases). The V gene's germline CDR1 is LNHDA and CDR2 SQIVND (reference sequence). V was pared by 1 base and J by 2 bases, with 15 bases between. CDR3 length: 16 amino acids. The CDR3 here is CASSIVGGTAPYEQYF. CDR3 nucleotides: TGTGCCAGTAGTATAGTTGGGGGGACGGCACCCTACGAGCAGTACTTC.

The rearrangement links TRBV6-5 to TRBJ1-2, with 8 bases aligning to TRBD1. CDR1 is MNHEY and CDR2 is SVGAGI in the germline V gene. CDR3 size: 15 residues. Losses at the gene ends were 8 bases for V and 5 bases for J; bases not matched to a gene: 13. CDR3 residues: CASRAFAGGAYGYTF. The DNA for the CDR3 is TGTGCCAGCCGCGCCTTCGCAGGGGGCGCGTATGGCTACACCTTC.

The V call is TRBV29-1, the J call TRBJ2-7; D perhaps matches TRBD1 (6 bases). Germline CDR1 is SQVTM and CDR2 is ANQGSEA. The CDR3 has 13 residues. Trimming stripped 3 bases from V and 3 bases from J, with 12 bases between. The CDR3 spells CSVERLGGYEQYF. Written as DNA, the CDR3 is TGCAGCGTTGAGCGGCTAGGGGGCTACGAGCAGTACTTC.

This clone was detected a few times. The chain recombines TRBV19 with TRBJ2-2; D possibly corresponds to TRBD1 (6 bases). Germline V gene data show CDR1 as LNHDA and CDR2 as SQIVND (reference sequence). Trimming left V 7 bases short and J 1 base short, with 19 bases between. The length of the CDR3 is 17 residues. DNA of the CDR3: TGTGCCAGTATTGGCTGGGGGCTAGCCGTGAACACCGGGGAGCTGTTTTTT. Residues: CASIGWGLAVNTGELFF.

The chain employs TRBV5-1 and TRBJ2-5; 8 bases line up with TRBD1. The CDR3 loop spans 14 amino acids. V was clipped by 4 bases and J by 1 base; unmatched bases: 3. The V gene's germline CDR1 is SGHRS and CDR2 YFSETQ. CDR3 amino acids: CASSPGQAQETQYF. For the CDR3, the DNA is TGCGCCAGCAGCCCGGGACAGGCCCAAGAGACCCAGTACTTC.

The chain uses TRBV7-2 and TRBJ2-1; D gene uncertain. This CDR3 comprises 15 residues. V dropped 5 bases and J dropped 5 bases, with 16 bases sitting between them. Germline V gene sequence: CDR1 SGHTA, CDR2 FQGNSA. CDR3: CASSADWIPNNEQFF. DNA for the CDR3: TGTGCCAGCAGCGCAGACTGGATTCCTAACAATGAGCAGTTCTTC.

This rearrangement joins TRBV27 to TRBJ2-2, with 10 bases fitting TRBD1. The CDR3 loop spans 18 amino acids. CDR1 and CDR2 (germline): MNHEY, SMNVEV (reference sequence). The V and J ends lost 3 bases and 4 bases, in that order; junction bases with no gene match: 11. In DNA, the CDR3 is TGTGCCAGCAGTTTCCGAATACCGGGACAGGGGAGCACCGGGGAGCTGTTTTTT. It is translated as CASSFRIPGQGSTGELFF.

The rearrangement joins TRBV27 to TRBJ2-7; D gene unclear. Germline lookup yields CDR1 MNHEY and CDR2 SMNVEV (reference sequence). V lost 8 bases, J lost 2 bases, and 19 bases lay in between. This CDR3 has 15 residues. CDR3 in amino acids: CASARPGNSPYEQYF. The CDR3 coding sequence is TGTGCCAGCGCCCGACCTGGAAATAGCCCCTACGAGCAGTACTTC.

The table lists this clone with a few counts. This sequence joins TRBV4-1 and TRBJ2-7, with 7 positions matching TRBD1. The germline V gene encodes CDR1 MGHRA and CDR2 YSYEKL. The CDR3 is 13 residues long. J lost 4 bases, V lost 4 bases, and 4 bases had no gene match. CDR3 region: CASSLPTGYEQYF. The CDR3, as DNA: TGCGCCAGCAGCCTACCGACAGGGTACGAGCAGTACTTC.

The chain uses TRBV5-1 and TRBJ2-7, with D perhaps TRBD2 (5 bases). CDR1 SGHRS and CDR2 YFSETQ come from the germline V gene. The CDR3 is 12 amino acids. Trimming stripped 4 bases from V and 6 bases from J, with 11 bases between. The CDR3 is CASSDRGREQYF. CDR3 sequence (DNA): TGCGCCAGCAGCGACCGAGGGCGCGAGCAGTACTTC.

The chain recombines TRBV5-1 with TRBJ2-3; 9 bases fit TRBD1. The CDR3 has 15 amino acids. Germline CDR1 SGHRS, CDR2 YFSETQ. V was pared by 0 bases and J by 5 bases, with 4 bases of the junction left unmatched. The CDR3 protein is CASSLDGTGIDTQYF. The DNA for the CDR3 is TGCGCCAGCAGCTTGGATGGGACAGGGATAGATACGCAGTATTTT.

This rearrangement joins TRBV30 to TRBJ2-1; 8 bases match TRBD1. Germline loops: CDR1 GTSNPN, CDR2 SVGIG (reference sequence). The CDR3 is 15 amino acids. Trimming at V came to 2 bases and at J to 7 bases, leaving 10 bases not matched to a gene. CDR3 DNA: TGTGCCTGGAGTCCTCCGGACAGGGTGGTAAATGAGCAGTTCTTC. As protein: CAWSPPDRVVNEQFF.

This chain joins TRBV3-1 (or the pseudogene TRBV3-2) and TRBJ2-5; D not resolved. The CDR3 contains 14 residues. Germline values: CDR1 LGHDT, CDR2 YNNKEL (reference sequence). Trimming shortened V by 1 base and J by 4 bases, and 10 bases separated the two germline ends. In nucleotides, the CDR3 is TGTGCCAGCAGCCAAGTGGTAGCCGGAGAGACCCAGTACTTC. Protein sequence: CASSQVVAGETQYF.

This sequence joins TRBV27 and TRBJ2-5; perhaps TRBD2 as D (6 bases). The CDR3 is 15 residues long. Germline V lookup: CDR1 MNHEY, CDR2 SMNVEV (reference sequence). V lost 0 bases, J lost 1 base, and 9 bases lay in between. CDR3 in DNA: TGTGCCAGCAGTTTATCTTTAGCGGCCCAAGAGACCCAGTACTTC. Translated, it gives CASSLSLAAQETQYF.

The chain combines TRBV7-9 with TRBJ1-5, with D maybe TRBD1 (6 bases). Trimming removed 1 base at V and 4 bases at J, with 17 bases between. The CDR3 is 17 residues long. Looked up from germline, CDR1 is SEHNR and CDR2 is FQNEAQ (reference sequence). CDR3 coding DNA: TGTGCCAGCAGCTTAGGGCAGGGGAGCCCATATAATCAGCCCCAGCATTTT. Residues: CASSLGQGSPYNQPQHF.

J is TRBJ2-1 and V is TRBV5-1, with D maybe TRBD2 (5 bases). The V and J ends lost 1 base and 0 bases respectively, with 11 bases between them. Germline CDR1 and CDR2: SGHRS and YFSETQ. The length of the CDR3 is 16 residues. This CDR3 is CASSLQAASSYNEQFF. The CDR3 DNA reads as TGCGCCAGCAGCTTGCAAGCGGCGAGCTCCTACAATGAGCAGTTCTTC.

This sequence joins TRBV28 and TRBJ1-5; D is perhaps TRBD1 (5 bases). Germline-derived CDR1 and CDR2 are MDHEN and SYDVKM. This CDR3 is built from 15 residues. The V end lost 8 bases, the J end lost 3 bases, and 17 bases lay between the germline ends. In DNA form, the CDR3 reads TGTGCCAGCGGTCGATCGGACACGCTCAATCAGCCCCAGCATTTT. This translates into CASGRSDTLNQPQHF.

This clone was seen only once. This chain joins TRBV28 and TRBJ1-2, with 10 bases matching TRBD1. V was clipped by 2 bases and J by 4 bases; unmatched bases: 7. Germline V gene data show CDR1 as MDHEN and CDR2 as SYDVKM. The CDR3 runs 16 residues. The CDR3 DNA is TGTGCCAGCAGTTTACCCCGGGACAGGGGAACCTATGGCTACACCTTC. Its protein is CASSLPRDRGTYGYTF.

This clone was found a few times. The V call is TRBV6-2 or TRBV6-3, the J call TRBJ1-2; TRBD1 agrees at 9 bases. The CDR3 spans 15 residues. V gave up 6 bases and J gave up 5 bases; unmatched junction bases: 10. Per the germline V gene, CDR1 is MNHEY and CDR2 is SVGEGT. The CDR3 bases are TGTGCCAGCAGCCCAAACAGGGGGCTTGGATATGGCTACACCTTC. The encoded protein is CASSPNRGLGYGYTF.

This clone was detected a few times. CDR3: CASSPHSNSPLHF. The CDR3 DNA is TGTGCCAGCAGTCCCCATTCTAATTCACCCCTCCACTTT. The V call is TRBV27, the J call TRBJ1-6; D gene uncertain. Germline CDR1 is MNHEY and CDR2 is SMNVEV (reference sequence). This CDR3 is 13 amino acids long. The germline V and J ends were trimmed by 5 bases and 6 bases, with 8 bases remaining between them.